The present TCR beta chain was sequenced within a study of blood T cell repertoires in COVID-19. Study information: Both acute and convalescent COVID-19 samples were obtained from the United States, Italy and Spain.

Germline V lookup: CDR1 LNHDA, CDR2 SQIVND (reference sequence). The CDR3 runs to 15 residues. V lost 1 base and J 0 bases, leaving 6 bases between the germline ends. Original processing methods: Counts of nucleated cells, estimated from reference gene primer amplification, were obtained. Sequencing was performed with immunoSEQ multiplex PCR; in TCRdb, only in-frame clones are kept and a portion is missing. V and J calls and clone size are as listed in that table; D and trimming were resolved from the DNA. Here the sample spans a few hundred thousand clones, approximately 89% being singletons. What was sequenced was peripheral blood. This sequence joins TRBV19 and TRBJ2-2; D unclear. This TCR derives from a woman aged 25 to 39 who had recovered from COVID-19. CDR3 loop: CASSIGNTNTGELFF. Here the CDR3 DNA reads TGTGCCAGTAGTATAGGAAACACGAACACCGGGGAGCTGTTTTTT.